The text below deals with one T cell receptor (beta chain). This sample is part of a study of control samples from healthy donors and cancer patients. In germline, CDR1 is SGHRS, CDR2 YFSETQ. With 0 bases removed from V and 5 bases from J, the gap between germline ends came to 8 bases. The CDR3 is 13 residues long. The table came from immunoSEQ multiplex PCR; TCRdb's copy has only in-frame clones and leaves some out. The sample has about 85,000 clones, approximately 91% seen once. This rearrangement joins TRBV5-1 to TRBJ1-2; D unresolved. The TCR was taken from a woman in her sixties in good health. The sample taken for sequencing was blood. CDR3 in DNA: TGCGCCAGCAGCTTGGATAGGCTGTATGGCTACACCTTC. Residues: CASSLDRLYGYTF.